The rows below give T cell receptor beta chains drawn from one sample of a study of shared clonotypes between healthy human individuals. This table comes from immunoSEQ multiplex PCR, and its TCRdb copy is limited to in-frame clones, with some not included. The data hold about 600,000 clones, with around 77% observed a single time. Input material: PBMCs. These receptors came from a woman in her thirties or forties in good health. Some clones in this sample may be carry-over from other donors' samples. Each CDR3 is given with its conserved first and last residue.

J gene | V gene | CDR3 protein
TRBJ1-3 | TRBV15 | CATSRDGGSGNTIYF
TRBJ2-3 | TRBV30 | CAYGQGRTVDTQYF
TRBJ2-2 | TRBV30 | CAWTGNTGELFF
TRBJ1-1 | TRBV5-1 | CASSARPMTDMNTEAFF
TRBJ2-3 | TRBV5-1 | CASSWNLAGATDTQYF
TRBJ1-2 | TRBV2 | CASSEALFGDSYGYTF
TRBJ2-5 | TRBV5-1 | CASSPGLAGGWETQYF
TRBJ2-7 | TRBV18 | CASSPLGIHSYEQYF
TRBJ2-2 | TRBV5-5 | CASSSQGRTSGRETGELFF
TRBJ2-7 | TRBV5-1 | CASSWTVDSGEQYF
TRBJ2-2 | TRBV15 | CATSRDWLTGELFF
TRBJ1-2 | TRBV5-6 | CASSLARGARRVGYTF